This entry describes one T cell receptor (beta chain). The record originates from a study of blood T cell repertoires in COVID-19. Assay used: immunoSEQ multiplex PCR; TCRdb lists only in-frame clones, some missing. The sample shows approximately 220,000 clones, about 87% of them seen only once. The source material was PBMCs or T cells enriched from blood (not recorded which). The receptor comes from a woman younger than 45 who had recovered from COVID-19.

CDR3 in DNA: TGTGCCAGCTCACCGCCGCGGACAGCGGACGAGCAGTACTTC. It is translated as CASSPPRTADEQYF. The rearrangement uses TRBV18 and TRBJ2-7, with D possibly being TRBD1 (6 bases). The CDR3 sequence is 14 residues long. Germline-derived CDR1 and CDR2 are KGHSH and LQKENI. V dropped 3 bases and J dropped 5 bases, with 14 bases sitting between them.